This passage covers 26 T cell receptor beta chains from one sample sequenced in a study of blood T cell repertoires in COVID-19. The assay was immunoSEQ multiplex PCR, and TCRdb's table has in-frame clones only and misses some. The data show around 460,000 clones, with around nine tenths seen just once and around 0.92% held by the top ten. What was sequenced was peripheral blood. The origin of the receptors is a man between 18 and 29 years old with COVID-19, enrolled during active disease.

This rearrangement joins TRBV12-3 or TRBV12-4 to TRBJ1-1, with D unclear. The CDR3 runs 11 residues. Trimming left V 3 bases short and J 5 bases short, with 4 bases between. The DNA of the CDR3 is TGTGCCAGCAGTTTTGCGACTGAAGCTTTCTTT. It translates to CASSFATEAFF.

The chain recombines TRBV23-1 with TRBJ2-7; D might be TRBD2 (5 bases). TRBV23-1 is labeled an ORF, and its function is uncertain. This CDR3 is 13 amino acids long. V was trimmed by 3 bases and J by 5 bases, leaving 11 bases between them. CDR3 bases: TGCGCCAGCAGTCACCCTCCGAGGGACGAGCAGTACTTC. As protein: CASSHPPRDEQYF.

The V call is TRBV13, the J call TRBJ2-2; the D gene is possibly TRBD1 (5 bases). The CDR3 extends over 14 amino acids. Germline CDR1 is PRHDT and CDR2 is FYEKMQ (reference sequence). V was trimmed by 5 bases and J by 1 base, leaving 8 bases between them. Written as DNA, the CDR3 is TGTGCCAGCAGCCTTACAGGGAACACCGGGGAGCTGTTTTTT. Its translation is CASSLTGNTGELFF.

The CDR3 nucleotides are TGTGCCAGCAGCCTACGGAGAGCTGAAGCTTTCTTT. Amino acid sequence: CASSLRRAEAFF. The chain links TRBV11-2 to TRBJ1-1; no clear D. Germline lookup yields CDR1 SGHAT and CDR2 FQNNGV. V was pared by 5 bases and J by 6 bases, with 10 bases between. The CDR3 has 12 amino acids.

V gene TRBV30 combines with J gene TRBJ2-2; no reliable D call. Between the trimmed V and J ends, which lost 0 bases and 1 base, there was a span of 12 bases. This CDR3 contains 16 residues. Germline V CDR1 and CDR2: GTSNPN, SVGIG (reference sequence). CDR3 nucleotides: TGTGCCTGGAGTGTTTATCGGCGGCTGAACACCGGGGAGCTGTTTTTT. Translating it yields CAWSVYRRLNTGELFF. Supplemented by reference TRBV30 and TRBJ2-2, the full variable domain reads SQTIHQWPATLVQPVGSPLSLECTVEGTSNPNLYWYRQAAGRGLQLLFYSVGIGQISSEVPQNLSASRPQDRQFILSSKKLLLSDSGFYLCAWSVYRRLNTGELFFGEGSRLTVL.

This chain uses TRBV6-5 with TRBJ1-3, with D possibly being TRBD1 (5 bases). The CDR3 consists of 15 residues. V was clipped by 6 bases and J by 0 bases, with 12 bases between them. Germline V gene lookup returns CDR1 MNHEY and CDR2 SVGAGI. CDR3 amino acids: CASSLTVPSGNTIYF. DNA for the CDR3: TGTGCCAGCAGCCTGACAGTGCCCTCTGGAAACACCATATATTTT.

The chain couples TRBV2 to TRBJ2-7; the match to TRBD1 covers 9 bases. This CDR3 spans 14 amino acids. V was pared by 9 bases and J by 5 bases, with 11 bases of the junction left unmatched. Looked up from germline, CDR1 is SNHLY and CDR2 is FYNNEI. The CDR3 region has the DNA TGTGCCAGTAACAGGGGGCGCGCGGACCACGAGCAGTACTTC. Amino acid sequence: CASNRGRADHEQYF.

This clone was detected only once. The rearrangement links TRBV11-2 to TRBJ2-5; D may be TRBD2 (5 bases). This CDR3 is built from 15 residues. Trimming cost V 1 base and J 5 bases, with 14 bases left between them. Germline V gene sequence: CDR1 SGHAT, CDR2 FQNNGV. The CDR3 DNA follows: TGTGCCAGCAGCTTAGGTTCGGCGGGTATGGAGACCCAGTACTTC. Translated, it gives CASSLGSAGMETQYF. The full variable domain, completed using reference TRBV11-2 and TRBJ2-5, is EAGVAQSPRYKIIEKRQSVAFWCNPISGHATLYWYQQILGQGPKLLIQFQNNGVVDDSQLPKDRFSAERLKGVDSTLKIQPAKLEDSAVYLCASSLGSAGMETQYFGPGTRLLVL.

The chain recombines TRBV2 with TRBJ2-3, with 9 bases that match TRBD2. Germline assignment: CDR1 SNHLY and CDR2 FYNNEI. V lost 3 bases to trimming and J lost 5 bases; unmatched junction nucleotides: 18. The CDR3 sequence is 19 residues long. CDR3 residues: CASSEGSSSGRSGGDTQYF. In DNA, the CDR3 is TGTGCCAGCAGTGAGGGGTCCAGTAGCGGGAGATCGGGGGGAGATACGCAGTATTTT.

The chain combines TRBV3-1 (or the pseudogene TRBV3-2) with TRBJ2-7; 9 bases are a match to TRBD1. V dropped 3 bases and J dropped 4; count of bases not matched to a gene: 4. Germline-derived CDR1 and CDR2 are LGHDT and YNNKEL (reference sequence). This CDR3 is built from 14 residues. The CDR3 reads CASSQGQGLYEQYF. CDR3 in DNA: TGTGCCAGCAGCCAGGGACAGGGTCTTTACGAGCAGTACTTC.

The chain has TRBV9 and TRBJ2-7; 7 positions agree with TRBD1. The CDR3 spans 14 residues. Losses at the gene ends were 3 bases for V and 6 bases for J; bases not matched to a gene: 9. Germline CDR1 reads SGDLS; CDR2 reads YYNGEE. CDR3 nucleotide sequence: TGTGCCAGCAGCGCGGGACAGTGGGTGGGCGAGCAGTACTTC. Amino acids: CASSAGQWVGEQYF.

The gene calls are TRBV19 and TRBJ1-5; D unresolved. CDR1 and CDR2 from the germline V gene are LNHDA and SQIVND (reference sequence). The CDR3 runs to 15 residues. The V end lost 7 bases, the J end lost 7 bases, and 20 bases lay between the germline ends. In DNA form, the CDR3 reads TGTGCCAGTACCCCCGCCGGCGGAGAGGAACAGCCCCAGCATTTT. Translated: CASTPAGGEEQPQHF. The whole variable domain, remainder taken from reference TRBV19 and TRBJ1-5, is DGGITQSPKYLFRKEGQNVTLSCEQNLNHDAMYWYRQDPGQGLRLIYYSQIVNDFQKGDIAEGYSVSREKKESFPLTVTSAQKNPTAFYLCASTPAGGEEQPQHFGDGTRLSIL.

The V call is TRBV19, the J call TRBJ2-7, with D unresolved. CDR1 is LNHDA, CDR2 SQIVND, per germline (reference sequence). The V gene lost 5 bases and the J gene lost 3 bases, with 8 bases spanning the gap. The CDR3 runs to 12 residues. CDR3 DNA sequence: TGTGCCAGTAGTGACCCAGGCTACGAGCAGTACTTC. Translated, it gives CASSDPGYEQYF.

The chain employs TRBV6-5 and TRBJ2-7; TRBD2 is a possible D gene (5 bases). V shed 6 bases and J shed 6 bases, with 15 bases lying between them. Germline values: CDR1 MNHEY, CDR2 SVGAGI. This CDR3 comprises 13 residues. The CDR3: CASRPTRFGEQYF. The CDR3 nucleotides read TGTGCCAGCAGACCTACTAGGTTCGGCGAGCAGTACTTC.

This clone is a singleton in its sample. The rearrangement uses TRBV7-8 and TRBJ1-6, with a possible D match to TRBD1 (5 bases). The CDR3 totals 15 residues. Germline CDR1 reads SGHVS; CDR2 reads FQNEAQ. Trimming pared 4 bases from V and 9 bases from J, leaving 16 bases between. The CDR3 DNA follows: TGTGCCAGCAGCTCCCTGCGGGGGATGGGTTCACCCCTCCACTTT. Its protein is CASSSLRGMGSPLHF.

The DNA for the CDR3 is TGTGCCAGCAGCTTAGGGGGACAGTTTTACGAGCAGTACTTC. This translates into CASSLGGQFYEQYF. The chain uses TRBV7-2 and TRBJ2-7, with TRBD1 matching 7 bases. This CDR3 is 14 amino acids long. Germline CDR1 reads SGHTA; CDR2 reads FQGNSA. The V segment lost 1 base and the J segment 4 bases; nucleotides outside the gene matches: 4.

The chain combines TRBV27 with TRBJ2-3, with 12 bases lining up with TRBD1. The germline gives CDR1 MNHEY, CDR2 SMNVEV (reference sequence). The CDR3 totals 15 residues. V lost 1 base and J lost 8; bases outside the gene matches: 4. For the CDR3, the DNA is TGTGCCAGCAGTTTATGGGGACAGGGGGCAGGTACGCAGTATTTT. Its protein is CASSLWGQGAGTQYF.

The chain uses TRBV2 and TRBJ1-2; TRBD1 agrees at 8 bases. The ends lost 5 bases at V and 4 bases at J; junction bases unmatched: 0. This CDR3 comprises 12 residues. Germline CDR1 and CDR2: SNHLY and FYNNEI. The CDR3 loop reads CASSTGGYGYTF. The CDR3 DNA is TGTGCCAGCAGTACAGGGGGCTATGGCTACACCTTC.

The chain joins TRBV6-5 to TRBJ2-7; 10 nucleotides line up with TRBD1. V trimming: 6 bases; J trimming: 5 bases; junction bases outside the gene matches: 7. Germline V gene sequence: CDR1 MNHEY, CDR2 SVGAGI. The CDR3 is 14 residues long. The CDR3 reads CASRYGTGADEQYF. The DNA of the CDR3 is TGTGCCAGCAGGTATGGGACAGGGGCCGACGAGCAGTACTTC.

The chain uses TRBV19 and TRBJ2-2, with 11 bases aligning to TRBD2. V shed 4 bases and J 6 bases; nucleotides not matched to a gene: 7. The CDR3 contains 16 residues. Germline CDR1 LNHDA, CDR2 SQIVND (reference sequence). This CDR3 reads CASSTLRLAGPGELFF. The CDR3, as DNA: TGTGCCAGTAGTACCCTCAGACTAGCGGGGCCCGGGGAGCTGTTTTTT.

The chain couples TRBV25-1 to TRBJ1-4; TRBD1 matches 7 bases. The CDR3 length is 13 residues. Germline lookup yields CDR1 MGHDK and CDR2 SYGVNS. V lost 6 bases and J lost 5; bases outside the gene matches: 3. The CDR3 spells CASSRDRNEKLFF. As DNA, the CDR3 is TGTGCCAGCAGCCGGGACAGAAATGAAAAACTGTTTTTT.

The chain employs TRBV6-1 and TRBJ1-1, with D maybe TRBD1 (5 bases). From germline, CDR1 is MNHNS and CDR2 SASEGT. This CDR3 region has 13 residues. V lost 3 bases and J lost 5, with 10 bases in between. In DNA, the CDR3 is TGTGCCAGCAGTGAGCAGGGCCGGACTGAAGCTTTCTTT. Translated: CASSEQGRTEAFF.

The V and J genes are TRBV20-1 and TRBJ1-4; maybe TRBD1 (6 bases). Germline CDR1 DFQATT, CDR2 SNEGSKA (reference sequence). The ends were cut back, 4 bases at V and 8 bases at J, with 8 bases in the middle. The CDR3 is 11 residues long. CDR3 residues: CSAKGDEKLFF. The CDR3 coding sequence is TGCAGTGCTAAGGGGGACGAAAAACTGTTTTTT.

V is TRBV2 and J is TRBJ2-3, with 10 bases matching TRBD2. CDR3 length: 16 amino acids. V lost 4 bases and J lost 0; bases outside the gene matches: 4. The germline CDR1 and CDR2 sequences are SNHLY and FYNNEI. The CDR3 loop reads CASSAPTSGSTDTQYF. CDR3 nucleotide sequence: TGTGCCAGCAGTGCCCCGACTAGCGGGAGCACAGATACGCAGTATTTT.

This sequence joins TRBV27 and TRBJ2-1; 8 nucleotides line up with TRBD1. From germline, CDR1 is MNHEY and CDR2 SMNVEV (reference sequence). V shed 6 bases, J shed 0 bases, and the junction held 1 base outside the gene matches. The CDR3 is 14 amino acids. In DNA form, the CDR3 reads TGTGCCAGCAGCACAGGGGGCTCCTACAATGAGCAGTTCTTC. Amino acid sequence: CASSTGGSYNEQFF.

This clone was recorded only once. CDR3 bases: TGTGCCAGCATCAAGACAGGTCCTAATGAAGCTTTCTTT. It translates to CASIKTGPNEAFF. V gene TRBV12-3 or TRBV12-4 combines with J gene TRBJ1-1; D may be TRBD1 (6 bases). This CDR3 region has 13 residues. V lost 7 bases and J 7 bases, leaving 16 bases between the germline ends.